This T cell receptor (beta chain) was captured in a study of T cell clonotyping in hematopoietic cell transplantation. CDR1 is SGDLS, CDR2 YYNGEE, per germline. There are 12 residues in the CDR3. Trimming removed 0 bases at V and 6 bases at J, with 4 bases between. The method was immunoSEQ multiplex PCR; TCRdb's version includes in-frame clones alone and lacks a portion of them. The sample holds 25,000 to 35,000 clones, about 92% seen once. Time point indicated: recipient sample about 28 days before transplant, after cytoreduction. Recipients were bled about 28 days pretransplant and at posttransplant days 30, 100, 180. This clone has just a few counts. Antigen specificity is unknown. General study results and limits: Higher Inverse Simpson Index values in graft donor and pretransplant recipient predicted broader posttransplant TCR diversity.

The material sequenced was peripheral blood mononuclear cells, taken before stem cell transplant. The chain employs TRBV9 and TRBJ2-1; D gene ambiguous. The source is a man aged 50 to 59 with acute myeloid leukemia. Some clones in this sample may be carry-over from other donors' samples. The CDR3 coding sequence is TGTGCCAGCAGCGTAGATGGCAATGAGCAGTTCTTC. Translation: CASSVDGNEQFF.